Shown below are 9 T cell receptor beta chains from a single sample sequenced in a study of CD8+CD57+ T cells in acquired aplastic anemia. Investigators profiled TCR beta VDJ and CDR3 from genomic DNA template. TCRdb processed the reads anew with MiXCR; each CDR3 protein has one entry. The table shows hundreds of thousands of distinct CDR3 sequences, with about two thirds occurring only once. What was sequenced was sorted CD4+, CD8+, or CD8+CD57+ T cells (not recorded which) from PBMCs. These receptors were collected from a human donor in good health, serving as a control.

As to this clonotype: Mismatch with germline at one junction end may stem from a read error. The chain links TRBV5-1 to TRBJ2-7; tentatively, D is TRBD1 (6 bases). The CDR3 sequence is 14 residues long. The germline gives CDR1 SGHRS, CDR2 YFSETQ. The CDR3 reads CASSLMVGTYEQYF. DNA for the CDR3: TGTGCCAGCAGCTTGATGGTGGGGACATACGAGCAGTACTTC.

The V and J genes are TRBV7-8 and TRBJ2-7, with unresolved D. Trimming pared 5 bases from V and 13 bases from J, leaving 24 bases between. This CDR3 is 14 amino acids long. CDR1 SGHVS and CDR2 FQNEAQ come from the germline V gene. As DNA, the CDR3 is TGTGCCAGCAGCCAGTCACTACTCGTCTACGACACCTACTTC. Protein sequence: CASSQSLLVYDTYF.

This clonotype showed up many times. CDR3 DNA sequence: TGTGCCAGCAACCGGCAGAACACTGAAGCTTTCTTT. It encodes CASNRQNTEAFF. V gene TRBV5-6 combines with J gene TRBJ1-1; D unclear. Trimming cost V 6 bases and J 1 base, with 7 bases left between them. Per the germline V gene, CDR1 is SGHDT and CDR2 is YYEEEE. There are 12 residues in the CDR3. Combining the CDR3 with reference TRBV5-6 and TRBJ1-1 gives the whole variable domain DAGVTQSPTHLIKTRGQQVTLRCSPKSGHDTVSWYQQALGQGPQFIFQYYEEEERQRGNFPDRFSGHQFPNYSSELNVNALLLGDSALYLCASNRQNTEAFFGQGTRLTVV.

This chain connects TRBV5-1 to TRBJ2-7; D remains ambiguous. The CDR3 consists of 15 residues. Trimming pared 4 bases from V and 4 bases from J, leaving 18 bases between. CDR1 is SGHRS, CDR2 YFSETQ, per germline. CDR3 sequence: CASSPRTERTYEQYF. CDR3 in DNA: TGCGCCAGCAGCCCAAGGACGGAACGTACGTACGAGCAGTACTTC.

Details on this clonotype: A single base separates this from a much larger clone, so it may be a read error. The chain is built from TRBV6-5 and TRBJ1-3, with D unclear. The CDR3 runs to 14 residues. With 0 bases removed from V and 8 bases from J, the gap between germline ends came to 11 bases. Germline CDR1 and CDR2: MNHEY and SVGAGI. CDR3 amino acids: CASSYSSHFDTIYF. CDR3 DNA: TGTGCCAGCAGTTACTCGAGCCACTTCGACACCATATATTTT.

Comments on this clonotype: Mismatch with germline at one junction end may stem from a read error. This rearrangement joins TRBV20-1 to TRBJ1-4; TRBD1 is a possible D gene (6 bases). Germline CDR1 and CDR2: DFQATT and SNEGSKA (reference sequence). The CDR3 loop spans 13 amino acids. The CDR3 DNA reads TGCAGCGTACCCCGGGACACGAATGAGAAACTGTTTTTT. Translating it yields CSVPRDTNEKLFF.

The chain has TRBV9 and TRBJ2-1; 11 nucleotides agree with TRBD2. Trimming took 4 bases from V and 8 from J; bases not matched to a gene: 11. The CDR3 spans 16 residues. Germline V gene lookup returns CDR1 SGDLS and CDR2 YYNGEE. The CDR3 DNA sequence: TGTGCCAGCAGCCCGACGCATAGCGGGGGGGCAGATGAGCAGTTCTTC. It translates to CASSPTHSGGADEQFF.

This clonotype was seen ten or more times. The rearrangement joins TRBV7-2 to TRBJ2-3; TRBD2 matches 10 bases. V dropped 3 bases and J dropped 3; count of bases not matched to a gene: 6. The CDR3 is 16 amino acids. CDR1 and CDR2 from the germline V gene are SGHTA and FQGNSA. CDR3 sequence reads: CASSFRLAGGTDTQYF. The CDR3 DNA sequence: TGTGCCAGCAGCTTCCGACTAGCGGGTGGGACAGATACGCAGTATTTT.

The genes are TRBV11-1 and TRBJ1-2; a possible D gene is TRBD1 (6 bases). V lost 3 bases to trimming and J lost 3 bases, with 17 bases between them. The CDR3 sequence is 16 residues long. Per germline, CDR1 SGHAT and CDR2 FQDESV (reference sequence). The CDR3: CASSFGQTPADYGYTF. CDR3 sequence (DNA): TGTGCCAGCAGCTTCGGACAGACCCCTGCCGACTATGGCTACACCTTC.